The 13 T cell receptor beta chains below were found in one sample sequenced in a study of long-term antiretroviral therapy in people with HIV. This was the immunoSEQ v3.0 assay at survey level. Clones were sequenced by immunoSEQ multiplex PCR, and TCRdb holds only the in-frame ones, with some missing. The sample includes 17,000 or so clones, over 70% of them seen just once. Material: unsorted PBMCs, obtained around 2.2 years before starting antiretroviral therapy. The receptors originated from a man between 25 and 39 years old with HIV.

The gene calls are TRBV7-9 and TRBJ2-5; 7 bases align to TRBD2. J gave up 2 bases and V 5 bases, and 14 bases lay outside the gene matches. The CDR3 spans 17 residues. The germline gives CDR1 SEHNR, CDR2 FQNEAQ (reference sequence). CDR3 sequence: CASSPGQWEGRQETQYF. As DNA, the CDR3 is TGTGCCAGCAGCCCAGGTCAGTGGGAGGGCCGGCAAGAGACCCAGTACTTC.

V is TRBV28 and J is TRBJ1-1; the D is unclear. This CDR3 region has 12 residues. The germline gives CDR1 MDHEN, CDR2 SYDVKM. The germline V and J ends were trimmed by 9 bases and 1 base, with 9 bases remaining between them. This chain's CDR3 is CASHVGNTEAFF. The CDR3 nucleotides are TGTGCCAGTCACGTAGGGAACACTGAAGCTTTCTTT.

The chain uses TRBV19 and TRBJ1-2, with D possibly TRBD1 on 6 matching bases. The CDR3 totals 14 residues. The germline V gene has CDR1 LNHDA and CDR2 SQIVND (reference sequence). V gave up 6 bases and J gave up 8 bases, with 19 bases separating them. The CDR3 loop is CASSIKQQGRGYTF. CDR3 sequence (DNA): TGTGCCAGTAGCATAAAACAACAGGGCCGGGGCTACACCTTC.

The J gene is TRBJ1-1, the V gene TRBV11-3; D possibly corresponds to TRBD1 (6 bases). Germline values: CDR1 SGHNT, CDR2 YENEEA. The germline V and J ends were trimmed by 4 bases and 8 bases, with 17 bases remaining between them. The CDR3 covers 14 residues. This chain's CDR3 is CASSYRGGNSEAFF. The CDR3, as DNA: TGTGCCAGCAGCTATAGAGGGGGGAATTCGGAAGCTTTCTTT.

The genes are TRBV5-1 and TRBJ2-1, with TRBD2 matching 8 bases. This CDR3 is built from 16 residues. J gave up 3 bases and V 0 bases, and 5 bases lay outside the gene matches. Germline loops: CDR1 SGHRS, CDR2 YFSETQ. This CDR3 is CASSLDGTRGYNEQFF. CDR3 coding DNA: TGCGCCAGCAGCTTGGACGGGACTAGGGGCTACAATGAGCAGTTCTTC.

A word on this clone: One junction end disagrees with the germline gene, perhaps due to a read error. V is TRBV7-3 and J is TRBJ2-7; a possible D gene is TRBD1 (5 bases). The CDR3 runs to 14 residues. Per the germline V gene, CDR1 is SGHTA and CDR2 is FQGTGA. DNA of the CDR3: TGTGCCAGCAGCCCGTTGGGGCTGACAGACGAGAAGTACTTC. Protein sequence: CASSPLGLTDEKYF.

CDR3 loop: CASSQAGQGSETQYF. The DNA of the CDR3 is TGCGCCAGCAGCCAGGCGGGGCAGGGTAGCGAGACCCAGTACTTC. The J gene is TRBJ2-5, the V gene TRBV4-1; a weak D match, TRBD2 (6 bases). The CDR3 totals 15 residues. Between the trimmed V and J ends, which lost 3 bases and 5 bases, there was a span of 16 bases. Germline loops: CDR1 MGHRA, CDR2 YSYEKL.

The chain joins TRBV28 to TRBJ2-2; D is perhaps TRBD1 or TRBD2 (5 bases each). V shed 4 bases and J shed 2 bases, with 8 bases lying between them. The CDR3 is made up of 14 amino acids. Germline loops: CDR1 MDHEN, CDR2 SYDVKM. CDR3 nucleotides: TGTGCCAGCAGTTCAGGGACCAACACCGGGGAGCTGTTTTTT. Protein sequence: CASSSGTNTGELFF. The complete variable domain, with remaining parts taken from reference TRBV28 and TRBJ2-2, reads DVKVTQSSRYLVKRTGEKVFLECVQDMDHENMFWYRQDPGLGLRLIYFSYDVKMKEKGDIPEGYSVSREKKERFSLILESASTNQTSMYLCASSSGTNTGELFFGEGSRLTVL.

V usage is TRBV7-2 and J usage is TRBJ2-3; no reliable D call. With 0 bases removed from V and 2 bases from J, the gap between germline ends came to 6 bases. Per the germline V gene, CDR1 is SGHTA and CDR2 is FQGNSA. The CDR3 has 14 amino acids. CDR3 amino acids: CASSLALITDTQYF. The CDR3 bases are TGTGCCAGCAGCTTAGCGTTGATCACAGATACGCAGTATTTT.

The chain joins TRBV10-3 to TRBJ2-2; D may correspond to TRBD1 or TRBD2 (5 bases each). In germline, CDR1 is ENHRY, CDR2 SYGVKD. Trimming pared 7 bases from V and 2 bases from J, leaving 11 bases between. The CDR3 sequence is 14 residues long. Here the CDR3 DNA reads TGTGCCATCAATCGAGGGGATAACACCGGGGAGCTGTTTTTT. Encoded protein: CAINRGDNTGELFF.

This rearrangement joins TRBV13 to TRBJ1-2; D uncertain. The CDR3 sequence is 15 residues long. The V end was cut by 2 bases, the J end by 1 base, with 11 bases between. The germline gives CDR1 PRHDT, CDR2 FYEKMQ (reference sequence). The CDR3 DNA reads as TGTGCCAGCAGCTTATATCGGGGAATTAACTATGGCTACACCTTC. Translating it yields CASSLYRGINYGYTF.

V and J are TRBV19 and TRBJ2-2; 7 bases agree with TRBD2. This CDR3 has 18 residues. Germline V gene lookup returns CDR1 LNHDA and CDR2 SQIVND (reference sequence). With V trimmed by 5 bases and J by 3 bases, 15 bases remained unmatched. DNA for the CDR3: TGTGCCAGTAGTTCCCCATTTGCGGGAGTGTATGACACCGGGGAGCTGTTTTTT. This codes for CASSSPFAGVYDTGELFF.

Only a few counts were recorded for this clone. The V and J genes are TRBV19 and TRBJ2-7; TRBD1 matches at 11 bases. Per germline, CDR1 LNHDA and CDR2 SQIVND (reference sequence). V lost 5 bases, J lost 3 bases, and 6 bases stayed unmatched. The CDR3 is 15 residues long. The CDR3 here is CASSYSGTGGYEQYF. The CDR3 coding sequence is TGTGCCAGTAGTTACTCCGGGACAGGGGGCTACGAGCAGTACTTC. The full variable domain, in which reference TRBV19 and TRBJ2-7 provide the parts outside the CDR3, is DGGITQSPKYLFRKEGQNVTLSCEQNLNHDAMYWYRQDPGQGLRLIYYSQIVNDFQKGDIAEGYSVSREKKESFPLTVTSAQKNPTAFYLCASSYSGTGGYEQYFGPGTRLTVT.